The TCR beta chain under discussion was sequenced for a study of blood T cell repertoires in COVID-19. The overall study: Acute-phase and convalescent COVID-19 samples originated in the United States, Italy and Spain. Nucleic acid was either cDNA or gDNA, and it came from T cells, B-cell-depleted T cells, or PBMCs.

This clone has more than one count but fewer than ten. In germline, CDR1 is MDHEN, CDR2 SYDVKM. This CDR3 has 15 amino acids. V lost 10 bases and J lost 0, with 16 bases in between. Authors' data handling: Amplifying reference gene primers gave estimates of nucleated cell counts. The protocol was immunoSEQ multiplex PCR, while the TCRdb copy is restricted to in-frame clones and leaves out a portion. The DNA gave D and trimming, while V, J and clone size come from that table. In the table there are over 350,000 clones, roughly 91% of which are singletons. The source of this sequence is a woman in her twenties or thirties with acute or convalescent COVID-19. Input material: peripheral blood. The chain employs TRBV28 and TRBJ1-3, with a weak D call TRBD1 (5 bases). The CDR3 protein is CATSDSYLSGNTIYF. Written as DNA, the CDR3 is TGTGCCACCTCAGACAGCTATCTCTCTGGAAACACCATATATTTT. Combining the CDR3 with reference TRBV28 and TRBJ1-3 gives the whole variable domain DVKVTQSSRYLVKRTGEKVFLECVQDMDHENMFWYRQDPGLGLRLIYFSYDVKMKEKGDIPEGYSVSREKKERFSLILESASTNQTSMYLCATSDSYLSGNTIYFGEGSWLTVV.